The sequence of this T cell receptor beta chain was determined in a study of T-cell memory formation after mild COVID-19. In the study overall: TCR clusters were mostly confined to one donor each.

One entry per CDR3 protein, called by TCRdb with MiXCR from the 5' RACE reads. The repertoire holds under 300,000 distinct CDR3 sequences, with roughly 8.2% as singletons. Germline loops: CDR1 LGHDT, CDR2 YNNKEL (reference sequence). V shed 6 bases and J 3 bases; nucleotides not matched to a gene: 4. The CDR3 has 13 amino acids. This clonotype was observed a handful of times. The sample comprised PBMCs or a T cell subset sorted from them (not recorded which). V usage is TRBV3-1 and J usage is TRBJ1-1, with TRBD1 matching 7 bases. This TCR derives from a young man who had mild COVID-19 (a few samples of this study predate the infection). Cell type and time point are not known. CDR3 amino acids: CASRTQGYTEAFF. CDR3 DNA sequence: TGTGCCAGCAGGACACAGGGGTACACTGAAGCTTTCTTT.